This T cell receptor (beta chain) derives from a study of vaccination and CD4 T cells after COVID-19. The study sequenced cultured CD4+ T cell DNA using the Oncomine TCR Beta short-read assay. TCRdb passed the PCR reads through MiXCR, listing each CDR3 protein once. The table lists under 25,000 distinct CDR3 sequences, about 60% of them singletons. The treatment here: approximately 9-day PBMC culture with coronavirus spike peptide pools or control peptides (ViraFEST assay). The CDR3 extends over 12 amino acids. The ends were cut back, 7 bases at V and 0 bases at J, with 6 bases in the middle. The V gene's germline CDR1 is ENHRY and CDR2 SYGVKD. As to this clonotype: Its specificity is not known.

The sequence was collected from a human donor who had recovered from COVID-19. V gene TRBV10-3 combines with J gene TRBJ2-5; a possible D gene is TRBD2 (5 bases). The specimen sequenced was CD4+ T cells from blood, cultured in vitro. The CDR3 bases are TGTGCCATCACCGGGGACCAAGAGACCCAGTACTTC. Residues: CAITGDQETQYF.